One sample yielded the 8 T cell receptor beta chains listed below, sequenced in a study of T cell responses to AZD1222 COVID-19 vaccine. Sequencing was performed with immunoSEQ multiplex PCR; in TCRdb, only in-frame clones are kept and a portion is missing. This sample has some 81,000 clones, with 75% to 95% found just once. Sequenced material: peripheral blood, taken 28 days after the second AZD1222 dose. The source is an adult who received the AZD1222 COVID-19 vaccine.

The V and J genes are TRBV6-5 and TRBJ1-5; weak D call: TRBD1 (5 bases). V was trimmed by 2 bases and J by 9 bases, leaving 11 bases between them. In germline, CDR1 is MNHEY, CDR2 SVGAGI. The CDR3 has 13 amino acids. CDR3 residues: CASSYTVGGPQHF. The CDR3 bases are TGTGCCAGCAGTTACACCGTCGGGGGGCCCCAGCATTTT.

The chain recombines TRBV19 with TRBJ1-4, with a tentative D call TRBD1 (5 bases). Deletions cut 6 bases from V and 9 bases from J, with 17 bases between. Germline values: CDR1 LNHDA, CDR2 SQIVND (reference sequence). This CDR3 contains 14 residues. In nucleotides, the CDR3 is TGTGCCAGTAGGTCCCGGGACGGAATGAAAAAACTGTTTTTT. Translation gives CASRSRDGMKKLFF.

V and J are TRBV7-9 and TRBJ2-3; TRBD1 matches 9 bases. The ends lost 5 bases at V and 3 bases at J; junction bases unmatched: 6. This CDR3 spans 15 amino acids. CDR1 is SEHNR, CDR2 FQNEAQ, per germline (reference sequence). The CDR3 nucleotides read TGTGCCAGCAGCCCAACAGGACAGGGGACAGATACGCAGTATTTT. This translates into CASSPTGQGTDTQYF.

This chain uses TRBV5-1 with TRBJ1-5; maybe TRBD1 (6 bases). Per germline, CDR1 SGHRS and CDR2 YFSETQ. This CDR3 has 15 residues. The germline V and J ends were trimmed by 5 bases and 0 bases, with 12 bases remaining between them. The CDR3 DNA is TGCGCCAGCAGGAAGGACAGTTATAGCAATCAGCCCCAGCATTTT. This codes for CASRKDSYSNQPQHF.

The chain combines TRBV2 with TRBJ2-1; perhaps TRBD2 as D (5 bases). The CDR3 runs to 12 residues. Trimming took 8 bases from V and 6 from J, leaving 11 bases between them. CDR1 is SNHLY, CDR2 FYNNEI, per germline. CDR3 sequence: CASGPDSNEQFF. CDR3 nucleotides: TGTGCCAGCGGGCCGGACTCCAATGAGCAGTTCTTC. The entire variable domain, with the rest obtained from reference TRBV2 and TRBJ2-1, is as follows: EPEVTQTPSHQVTQMGQEVILRCVPISNHLYFYWYRQILGQKVEFLVSFYNNEISEKSEIFDDQFSVERPDGSNFTLKIRSTKLEDSAMYFCASGPDSNEQFFGPGTRLTVL.

The V gene is TRBV11-3, the J gene TRBJ1-6; no firm D call. There are 13 residues in the CDR3. Trimming took off 1 base at V and 7 bases at J, with 5 bases between the two ends. Germline V gene lookup returns CDR1 SGHNT and CDR2 YENEEA. The DNA for the CDR3 is TGTGCCAGCAGCTTAGGAGGAAATTCACCCCTCCACTTT. Residues: CASSLGGNSPLHF.

The J gene is TRBJ2-7, the V gene TRBV28, with D perhaps assigned TRBD1 or TRBD2 (5 bases each). Per the germline V gene, CDR1 is MDHEN and CDR2 is SYDVKM. The V end was cut by 8 bases, the J end by 5 bases, with 10 bases between. The CDR3 spans 11 residues. CDR3 in amino acids: CASGTLHEQYF. The CDR3 bases are TGTGCCAGCGGGACCCTGCACGAGCAGTACTTC.

This sequence joins TRBV28 and TRBJ1-5, with D possibly TRBD1 on 6 matching bases. Germline values: CDR1 MDHEN, CDR2 SYDVKM. Trimming removed 0 bases from V and 4 bases from J, with 10 bases in between. This CDR3 has 15 residues. CDR3 sequence: CASSLWDGQNQPQHF. Here the CDR3 DNA reads TGTGCCAGCAGTTTATGGGACGGACAGAATCAGCCCCAGCATTTT.